These 17 T cell receptor beta chains came from one sample sequenced in a study of blood T cell repertoires in COVID-19. The table came from immunoSEQ multiplex PCR; TCRdb's copy has only in-frame clones and leaves some out. The table lists approximately 96,000 clones, about 88% of them singletons, with over 2.5% in the top ten. Sequencing was carried out using peripheral blood. All receptors come from a woman older than 75 with acute or convalescent COVID-19.

J is TRBJ1-2 and V is TRBV5-1, with 8 bases fitting TRBD1. Germline assignment: CDR1 SGHRS and CDR2 YFSETQ. J lost 4 bases, V lost 2 bases, and 7 bases had no gene match. The CDR3 runs 15 residues. The DNA of the CDR3 is TGCGCCAGCAGCTTCGGGACAGGCGCTTCCTATGGCTACACCTTC. This translates into CASSFGTGASYGYTF.

The genes are TRBV30 and TRBJ2-3; D might be TRBD2 (6 bases). Germline-derived CDR1 and CDR2 are GTSNPN and SVGIG (reference sequence). CDR3 length: 18 amino acids. V lost 2 bases to trimming and J lost 0 bases, with 21 bases between them. CDR3 coding DNA: TGTGCCTGGAGTTCCCCTAGTGTCCCGGGAGCCAGCACAGATACGCAGTATTTT. It codes for CAWSSPSVPGASTDTQYF.

This clone was seen many times. The chain recombines TRBV5-1 with TRBJ1-2, with 8 bases lining up with TRBD1. Per the germline V gene, CDR1 is SGHRS and CDR2 is YFSETQ. The CDR3 has 14 residues. V lost 5 bases and J lost 8; bases outside the gene matches: 11. The CDR3 loop is CASSVDRGTEGYTF. CDR3 sequence (DNA): TGCGCCAGCAGTGTCGACAGGGGAACGGAAGGCTACACCTTC.

The CDR3 DNA reads TGTGCCAGCCGACAGGACCTACAGGGTGCCTATGGCTACACCTTC. Residues: CASRQDLQGAYGYTF. This chain joins TRBV7-2 and TRBJ1-2, with D possibly being TRBD1 (6 bases). This CDR3 is built from 15 residues. The V end lost 8 bases, the J end lost 4 bases, and 20 bases lay between the germline ends. CDR1 is SGHTA and CDR2 is FQGNSA in the germline V gene.

In its sample, this clone was seen a few times. The genes are TRBV7-3 and TRBJ1-1, with a tentative D call TRBD1 (5 bases). V dropped 2 bases and J dropped 1 base, with 5 bases sitting between them. Germline-derived CDR1 and CDR2 are SGHTA and FQGTGA. The CDR3 consists of 13 residues. The CDR3 sequence: CASSLQGNTEAFF. The DNA for the CDR3 is TGTGCCAGCAGCTTACAGGGGAACACTGAAGCTTTCTTT.

The chain is built from TRBV3-1 (or the pseudogene TRBV3-2) and TRBJ2-7, with 12 bases matching TRBD2. Germline CDR1 LGHDT, CDR2 YNNKEL (reference sequence). The CDR3 is 16 residues long. V lost 3 bases and J lost 4; bases outside the gene matches: 7. The CDR3 here is CASSHGLAGIVYEQYF. The CDR3 region has the DNA TGTGCCAGCAGCCACGGACTAGCGGGGATTGTATACGAGCAGTACTTC.

This clone was counted only a few times. The CDR3 DNA follows: TGTGCCAGCAGCCTTCGGACTGCAACTAATGAAAAACTGTTTTTT. Translating it yields CASSLRTATNEKLFF. The chain joins TRBV3-1 (or the pseudogene TRBV3-2) to TRBJ1-4; no firm D call. The CDR3 covers 15 residues. Trimming stripped 4 bases from V and 0 bases from J, with 9 bases between. Germline values: CDR1 LGHDT, CDR2 YNNKEL (reference sequence).

In nucleotides, the CDR3 is TGCGCCAGTCACTCGGACAGTACTAACTATGGCTACACCTTC. Its protein is CASHSDSTNYGYTF. The gene calls are TRBV5-1 and TRBJ1-2; weak D call: TRBD1 (6 bases). V dropped 8 bases and J dropped 0 bases, with 14 bases sitting between them. This CDR3 spans 14 amino acids. Germline values: CDR1 SGHRS, CDR2 YFSETQ.

The chain links TRBV6-5 to TRBJ2-3; D is unresolved. The V end lost 8 bases, the J end lost 6 bases, and 12 bases lay between the germline ends. The CDR3 contains 12 residues. CDR1 MNHEY and CDR2 SVGAGI come from the germline V gene. The CDR3 coding sequence is TGTGCCAGCCGCCTCCTAGGTGATACGCAGTATTTT. Translation: CASRLLGDTQYF.

This clone has more than one count but fewer than ten. V usage is TRBV10-3 and J usage is TRBJ1-2; TRBD1 might be the D (5 bases). The V end lost 3 bases, the J end lost 4 bases, and 9 bases lay between the germline ends. The CDR3 is 13 amino acids. Germline V gives CDR1 ENHRY, CDR2 SYGVKD. The CDR3 loop is CAISEFTGYGYTF. CDR3 nucleotides: TGTGCCATCAGTGAATTTACAGGCTATGGCTACACCTTC.

V and J are TRBV2 and TRBJ2-5; D perhaps matches TRBD2 (6 bases). Looked up from germline, CDR1 is SNHLY and CDR2 is FYNNEI. Trimming removed 6 bases at V and 5 bases at J, with 16 bases between. The CDR3 extends over 14 amino acids. CDR3 sequence: CASSQRREGETQYF. CDR3 bases: TGTGCCAGCAGCCAACGGAGGGAAGGGGAGACCCAGTACTTC. The full variable domain, its missing parts supplied by reference TRBV2 and TRBJ2-5, is EPEVTQTPSHQVTQMGQEVILRCVPISNHLYFYWYRQILGQKVEFLVSFYNNEISEKSEIFDDQFSVERPDGSNFTLKIRSTKLEDSAMYFCASSQRREGETQYFGPGTRLLVL.

This clone occurred a few times. In nucleotides, the CDR3 is TGCGCCAGCAGCTTATCCGGAGAAGCAGATACGCAGTATTTT. Translated: CASSLSGEADTQYF. The chain employs TRBV5-1 and TRBJ2-3; no clear D. Trimming cost V 2 bases and J 4 bases, with 11 bases left between them. Germline CDR1 is SGHRS and CDR2 is YFSETQ. This CDR3 region has 14 residues.

The genes are TRBV6-2 or TRBV6-3 and TRBJ2-5; 11 nucleotides match TRBD2. CDR1 and CDR2 from the germline V gene are MNHEY and SVGEGT. CDR3 size: 19 residues. Germline trimming cut 1 base from V and 4 bases from J; bases unmatched to any gene: 14. CDR3 sequence reads: CASSYYPGLAASGRETQYF. DNA of the CDR3: TGTGCCAGCAGTTACTACCCGGGACTAGCGGCCTCCGGACGAGAGACCCAGTACTTC.

The count of this clone is one. The rearrangement joins TRBV4-3 to TRBJ2-1; 10 nucleotides agree with TRBD2. V shed 0 bases, J shed 3 bases, and the junction held 5 bases outside the gene matches. The CDR3 runs to 17 residues. Looked up from germline, CDR1 is LGHNA and CDR2 is YSLEER. CDR3 region: CASSQDQLAGIYNEQFF. For the CDR3, the DNA is TGCGCCAGCAGCCAAGACCAACTAGCGGGGATCTACAATGAGCAGTTCTTC.

The chain recombines TRBV7-3 with TRBJ2-1; TRBD2 agrees at 9 bases. With V trimmed by 3 bases and J by 8 bases, 5 bases remained unmatched. Germline CDR1 reads SGHTA; CDR2 reads FQGTGA. This CDR3 is built from 14 residues. The CDR3 reads CASSLGSGGYEQFF. The CDR3 DNA reads as TGTGCCAGCAGCTTGGGTAGCGGGGGTTATGAGCAGTTCTTC.

The chain links TRBV9 to TRBJ2-1, with TRBD2 matching 7 bases. The V gene end was trimmed by 3 bases and the J gene end by 2 bases; junction bases not matched to a gene: 8. The CDR3 length is 16 residues. Germline CDR1 SGDLS, CDR2 YYNGEE. CDR3 residues: CASSERGGGAYNEQFF. DNA of the CDR3: TGTGCCAGCAGCGAACGGGGCGGGGGTGCCTACAATGAGCAGTTCTTC. Together with reference TRBV9 and TRBJ2-1, the CDR3 gives the full variable domain: DSGVTQTPKHLITATGQRVTLRCSPRSGDLSVYWYQQSLDQGLQFLIQYYNGEERAKGNILERFSAQQFPDLHSELNLSSLELGDSALYFCASSERGGGAYNEQFFGPGTRLTVL.

This clone was picked up a small number of times. The gene calls are TRBV5-5 and TRBJ1-1, with a weak D call TRBD1 (6 bases). The CDR3 length is 15 residues. CDR1 and CDR2 from the germline V gene are SGHKS and YYEKEE (reference sequence). V was clipped by 4 bases and J by 0 bases, with 13 bases between them. CDR3 sequence: CASSPLGGLNTEAFF. The DNA for the CDR3 is TGTGCCAGCAGCCCGCTTGGGGGCCTGAACACTGAAGCTTTCTTT.